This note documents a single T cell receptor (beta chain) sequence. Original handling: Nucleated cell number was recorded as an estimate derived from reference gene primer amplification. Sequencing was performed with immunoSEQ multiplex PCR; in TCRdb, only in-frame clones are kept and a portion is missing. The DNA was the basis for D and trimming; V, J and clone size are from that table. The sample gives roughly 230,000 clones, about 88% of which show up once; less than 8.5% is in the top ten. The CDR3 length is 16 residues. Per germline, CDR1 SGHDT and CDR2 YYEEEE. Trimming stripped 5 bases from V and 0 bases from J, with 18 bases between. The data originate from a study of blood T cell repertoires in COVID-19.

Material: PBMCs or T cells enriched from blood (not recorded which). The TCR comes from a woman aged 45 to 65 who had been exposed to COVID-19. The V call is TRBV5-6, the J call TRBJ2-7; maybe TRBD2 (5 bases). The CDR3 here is CASRSTPRGFSYEQYF. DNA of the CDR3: TGTGCCAGCAGATCAACCCCACGAGGGTTCTCCTACGAGCAGTACTTC.